Below, 32 T cell receptor beta chains from the same sample are listed, as sequenced in a study of shared clonotypes between healthy human individuals. The protocol was immunoSEQ multiplex PCR, while the TCRdb copy is restricted to in-frame clones and leaves out a portion. Here the sample spans roughly 2 million clones, 85% to 95% being singletons. The naive CD8 subset, CD45RO-negative cells positively selected for CCR7, excluded terminally differentiated effector memory CD45RA+ cells. The specimen was naive CD8+ T cells sorted from blood. These TCRs come from a man aged 18 to 30 in good health.

The chain combines TRBV7-9 with TRBJ1-2; 8 nucleotides match TRBD1. Germline V CDR1 and CDR2: SEHNR, FQNEAQ (reference sequence). V was clipped by 2 bases and J by 8 bases; unmatched bases: 7. The CDR3 has 14 amino acids. CDR3 region: CASSLSQGAGGYTF. In nucleotides, the CDR3 is TGTGCCAGCAGCTTATCGCAGGGGGCCGGAGGCTACACCTTC.

The chain is built from TRBV7-2 and TRBJ2-5; the D is unclear. The V end lost 8 bases, the J end lost 5 bases, and 12 bases lay between the germline ends. Looked up from germline, CDR1 is SGHTA and CDR2 is FQGNSA. The CDR3 runs to 12 residues. CDR3 nucleotides: TGTGCCAGCGGTAGAAGTCAGGAGACCCAGTACTTC. Amino acid sequence: CASGRSQETQYF.

The chain combines TRBV7-2 with TRBJ2-7; D might be TRBD2 (6 bases). This CDR3 comprises 14 residues. From germline, CDR1 is SGHTA and CDR2 FQGNSA. V was clipped by 6 bases and J by 4 bases, with 16 bases between them. CDR3 residues: CASSQLAGLYEQYF. The DNA of the CDR3 is TGTGCCAGCAGTCAACTAGCCGGGTTGTACGAGCAGTACTTC.

The DNA of the CDR3 is TGTGCCAGCAGCTCTGAGGGATCCGGGGCCAACGTCCTGACTTTC. Protein sequence: CASSSEGSGANVLTF. This chain joins TRBV9 and TRBJ2-6; tentative D call: TRBD2 (5 bases). Germline V lookup: CDR1 SGDLS, CDR2 YYNGEE. The germline V and J ends were trimmed by 4 bases and 4 bases, with 12 bases remaining between them. The CDR3 sequence is 15 residues long.

The chain combines TRBV5-6 with TRBJ1-5; D is uncertain. This CDR3 region has 14 residues. The germline V and J ends were trimmed by 2 bases and 0 bases, with 6 bases remaining between them. Germline V gene sequence: CDR1 SGHDT, CDR2 YYEEEE. The CDR3 DNA reads as TGTGCCAGCAGCTTAATGGGTAGCAATCAGCCCCAGCATTTT. Encoded protein: CASSLMGSNQPQHF.

The gene calls are TRBV5-4 and TRBJ2-7; D might be TRBD1 (5 bases). Germline V gene data show CDR1 as SGHNT and CDR2 as YYREEE (reference sequence). V lost 0 bases to trimming and J lost 0 bases, with 7 bases between them. This CDR3 has 14 amino acids. In DNA, the CDR3 is TGTGCCAGCAGCTTGGTAGACAGCTCCTACGAGCAGTACTTC. Translated, it gives CASSLVDSSYEQYF.

The chain couples TRBV7-9 to TRBJ2-7; TRBD1 matches 8 bases. V shed 5 bases, J shed 2 bases, and the junction held 11 bases outside the gene matches. Germline assignment: CDR1 SEHNR and CDR2 FQNEAQ (reference sequence). This CDR3 has 16 residues. CDR3 nucleotides: TGTGCCAGCAGCCTTGCCGGACAGGGTGAGGCCTACGAGCAGTACTTC. The encoded protein is CASSLAGQGEAYEQYF.

The chain is built from TRBV30 and TRBJ1-3; D may be TRBD1 (5 bases). Germline V gene data show CDR1 as GTSNPN and CDR2 as SVGIG (reference sequence). This CDR3 has 16 residues. The V end was cut by 0 bases, the J end by 4 bases, with 16 bases between. Here the CDR3 reads CAWSVSGGWTGNTIYF. CDR3 bases: TGTGCCTGGAGTGTCAGCGGGGGTTGGACAGGAAACACCATATATTTT.

The chain recombines TRBV27 with TRBJ1-1; 8 nucleotides line up with TRBD1. The germline V gene encodes CDR1 MNHEY and CDR2 SMNVEV (reference sequence). The J segment lost 4 bases and the V segment lost 5 bases, leaving 15 bases of the junction unmatched. The CDR3 spans 17 residues. CDR3 region: CASSMGPGTGWGTEAFF. The CDR3 DNA reads as TGTGCCAGCAGTATGGGTCCCGGGACAGGATGGGGCACTGAAGCTTTCTTT.

The rearrangement links TRBV9 to TRBJ1-2; TRBD1 matches 8 bases. Germline assignment: CDR1 SGDLS and CDR2 YYNGEE. V dropped 3 bases and J dropped 4; count of bases not matched to a gene: 8. The length of the CDR3 is 15 residues. CDR3 coding DNA: TGTGCCAGCAGCGCCGGGACAGGAGATAGCTATGGCTACACCTTC. It is translated as CASSAGTGDSYGYTF.

The rearrangement joins TRBV4-1 to TRBJ2-7; D is tentatively TRBD1 or TRBD2 (6 bases each). CDR1 and CDR2 (germline): MGHRA, YSYEKL. V was trimmed by 1 base and J by 6 bases, leaving 19 bases between them. This CDR3 region has 16 residues. CDR3 nucleotide sequence: TGCGCCAGCAGCCAAGGTTTCGGGGGCAATTTGGGCGAGCAGTACTTC. This encodes CASSQGFGGNLGEQYF.

The chain uses TRBV30 and TRBJ2-1, with TRBD1 matching 12 bases. CDR1 GTSNPN and CDR2 SVGIG come from the germline V gene (reference sequence). The V and J ends lost 3 bases and 7 bases, in that order; junction bases with no gene match: 7. CDR3 size: 15 residues. The CDR3 sequence: CAWSPGQGARNEQFF. The CDR3 coding sequence is TGTGCCTGGAGCCCGGGACAGGGGGCGAGGAATGAGCAGTTCTTC.

V and J are TRBV7-9 and TRBJ1-1; D is undetermined. CDR3 length equals 12 residues. The germline CDR1 and CDR2 sequences are SEHNR and FQNEAQ (reference sequence). The germline V and J ends were trimmed by 2 bases and 5 bases, with 6 bases remaining between them. In DNA form, the CDR3 reads TGTGCCAGCAGCTTACCGGTTACTGAAGCTTTCTTT. Translated: CASSLPVTEAFF.

The V call is TRBV9, the J call TRBJ2-3; 12 positions agree with TRBD1. Germline trimming cut 0 bases from V and 2 bases from J; bases unmatched to any gene: 4. Per the germline V gene, CDR1 is SGDLS and CDR2 is YYNGEE. There are 17 residues in the CDR3. CDR3 residues: CASSVDRDRGHTDTQYF. The CDR3 DNA is TGTGCCAGCAGCGTAGACCGGGACAGGGGGCACACAGATACGCAGTATTTT.

This clone was detected only once. The chain joins TRBV12-5 to TRBJ2-1; weak D call: TRBD2 (6 bases). This CDR3 is 14 amino acids long. Trimming removed 2 bases at V and 5 bases at J, with 10 bases between. Germline-derived CDR1 and CDR2 are LGHNT and FRNRAP. The CDR3 DNA reads as TGTGCTAGTGGTTTGTGGGCGGGAAACAATGAGCAGTTCTTC. Encoded protein: CASGLWAGNNEQFF. The variable domain in full, with the rest retrieved from reference TRBV12-5 and TRBJ2-1, is DARVTQTPRHKVTEMGQEVTMRCQPILGHNTVFWYRQTMMQGLELLAYFRNRAPLDDSGMPKDRFSAEMPDATLATLKIQPSEPRDSAVYFCASGLWAGNNEQFFGPGTRLTVL.

The rearrangement links TRBV7-9 to TRBJ1-2; no clear D. There are 15 residues in the CDR3. V was trimmed by 4 bases and J by 2 bases, leaving 14 bases between them. Looked up from germline, CDR1 is SEHNR and CDR2 is FQNEAQ (reference sequence). The CDR3: CASSSWSEKNYGYTF. CDR3 DNA sequence: TGTGCCAGCAGCTCGTGGTCCGAAAAAAACTATGGCTACACCTTC.

About this clone: A read error may produce the germline difference seen at one junction end. V usage is TRBV30 and J usage is TRBJ2-3; 8 bases align to TRBD2. The CDR3 extends over 15 amino acids. Germline V gene lookup returns CDR1 GTSNPN and CDR2 SVGIG (reference sequence). DNA of the CDR3: TGTGCCTGGAGTGTAGCGGGGGCTGTCACAAATACGCAGTATTTT. Translation: CAWSVAGAVTNTQYF.

This clone was seen only once. V is TRBV2 and J is TRBJ2-7; D gene unclear. Germline V gives CDR1 SNHLY, CDR2 FYNNEI. The CDR3 totals 13 residues. The V end was cut by 1 base, the J end by 12 bases, with 16 bases between. The CDR3 is CASSEVPPARPYF. The CDR3 DNA is TGTGCCAGCAGTGAAGTCCCCCCGGCGCGACCGTACTTC.

To note about this clone: This sample also contains other DNA sequences that code for the same CDR3. The chain has TRBV30 and TRBJ2-7, with D perhaps assigned TRBD1 or TRBD2 (6 bases each). The V gene's germline CDR1 is GTSNPN and CDR2 SVGIG (reference sequence). CDR3 size: 13 residues. V was cut by 3 bases and J by 6 bases, with 15 bases left in between. CDR3 sequence reads: CAWSLGGGTEQYF. The CDR3 DNA sequence: TGTGCCTGGAGCCTTGGAGGGGGGACCGAGCAGTACTTC.

The chain links TRBV6-1 to TRBJ1-2, with D possibly matching TRBD1 (5 bases). Trimming took 3 bases from V and 6 from J, leaving 8 bases between them. This CDR3 is built from 12 residues. The germline V gene encodes CDR1 MNHNS and CDR2 SASEGT. The CDR3 DNA reads TGTGCCAGCAGTGAGGGACCGGATGGCTACACCTTC. Residues: CASSEGPDGYTF.

The chain has TRBV7-9 and TRBJ2-7; D remains ambiguous. This CDR3 contains 13 residues. The germline gives CDR1 SEHNR, CDR2 FQNEAQ (reference sequence). Deletions cut 5 bases from V and 5 bases from J, with 13 bases between. CDR3 in DNA: TGTGCCAGCAGCCTACGTTCGGGTCACGAGCAGTACTTC. Protein product: CASSLRSGHEQYF.

The chain links TRBV30 to TRBJ2-3; D is perhaps TRBD1 (6 bases). The CDR3 sequence is 13 residues long. Germline-derived CDR1 and CDR2 are GTSNPN and SVGIG (reference sequence). V was shortened by 3 bases and J by 3 bases, with 10 bases between the two germline ends. The CDR3 DNA is TGTGCCTGGAGCACTCAGGGGACAGATACGCAGTATTTT. Its translation: CAWSTQGTDTQYF.

This rearrangement joins TRBV9 to TRBJ1-2; 8 bases fit TRBD1. V shed 4 bases, J shed 8 bases, and the junction held 16 bases outside the gene matches. The CDR3 totals 16 residues. From germline, CDR1 is SGDLS and CDR2 YYNGEE. Written as DNA, the CDR3 is TGTGCCAGCAGCTTACGGACAGGGAGAGTAGCAGGGGGCTACACCTTC. Its translation: CASSLRTGRVAGGYTF.

CDR3 bases: TGTGCCTGGAGAGAGGGGGGAAATGAGCAGTTCTTC. Translated, it gives CAWREGGNEQFF. This chain uses TRBV30 with TRBJ2-1; D possibly matches TRBD1 or TRBD2 (6 bases each). V was cut by 3 bases and J by 7 bases, with 10 bases left in between. The CDR3 has 12 amino acids. Germline loops: CDR1 GTSNPN, CDR2 SVGIG (reference sequence).

This rearrangement joins TRBV7-9 to TRBJ2-1; 7 bases agree with TRBD2. The CDR3 totals 16 residues. Germline assignment: CDR1 SEHNR and CDR2 FQNEAQ (reference sequence). Trimming cost V 6 bases and J 9 bases; bases outside gene matches: 17. In nucleotides, the CDR3 is TGTGCCAGCAGTTTCTACGTAGGCGGGAGATCGGGTGAGCAGTTCTTC. This codes for CASSFYVGGRSGEQFF.

The CDR3: CASSQEDSPSTYEQYF. Written as DNA, the CDR3 is TGCGCCAGCAGCCAAGAGGACTCCCCTTCCACCTACGAGCAGTACTTC. The chain carries TRBV4-3 and TRBJ2-7; a possible D gene is TRBD2 (5 bases). Germline-derived CDR1 and CDR2 are LGHNA and YSLEER. V gave up 0 bases and J gave up 2 bases, with 14 bases separating them. The length of the CDR3 is 16 residues.

V is TRBV5-4 and J is TRBJ1-1; 7 bases map to TRBD1. V shed 4 bases, J shed 7 bases, and the junction held 7 bases outside the gene matches. CDR1 and CDR2 from the germline V gene are SGHNT and YYREEE (reference sequence). The CDR3 length is 13 residues. CDR3 in amino acids: CASSVGTALEAFF. The DNA of the CDR3 is TGTGCCAGCAGCGTGGGGACAGCCCTTGAAGCTTTCTTT.

V usage is TRBV27 and J usage is TRBJ2-7, with 10 bases matching TRBD2. The CDR3 runs to 17 residues. CDR1 and CDR2 (germline): MNHEY, SMNVEV (reference sequence). V dropped 5 bases and J dropped 5; count of bases not matched to a gene: 15. The CDR3 DNA reads TGTGCCAGCAGTCCCTGGACTAGCGGAGCCAATATCCACGAGCAGTACTTC. It codes for CASSPWTSGANIHEQYF.

Concerning this clone itself: The same CDR3 is also encoded by other DNA sequences in this sample. V gene TRBV4-1 combines with J gene TRBJ2-3; either TRBD1 or TRBD2 may fit D (5 bases each). The CDR3 has 13 amino acids. Germline values: CDR1 MGHRA, CDR2 YSYEKL. Trimming left V 1 base short and J 6 bases short, with 8 bases between. DNA for the CDR3: TGCGCCAGCAGCCAAGTGGGGACCGATACGCAGTATTTT. Amino acids: CASSQVGTDTQYF.

On this clone itself: The identical CDR3 is also encoded by other nucleotide sequences in the sample. This chain uses TRBV7-8 with TRBJ2-7, with no clear D. V was trimmed by 1 base and J by 0 bases, leaving 7 bases between them. The CDR3 totals 14 residues. The germline CDR1 and CDR2 sequences are SGHVS and FQNEAQ. CDR3: CASSLGGNSYEQYF. In nucleotides, the CDR3 is TGTGCCAGCAGCTTAGGCGGCAACTCCTACGAGCAGTACTTC.

The chain carries TRBV6-1 and TRBJ1-2, with TRBD1 matching over 7 bases. The V and J ends lost 4 bases and 3 bases, in that order; junction bases with no gene match: 17. This CDR3 spans 18 amino acids. CDR1 is MNHNS and CDR2 is SASEGT in the germline V gene. CDR3 DNA sequence: TGTGCCAGCAGTGCCGTAGAACTCTGGACAGGAGGGGACTATGGCTACACCTTC. Residues: CASSAVELWTGGDYGYTF.

The CDR3 protein is CASISRGLALSEQYF. The CDR3 DNA is TGTGCCAGCATCTCACGAGGACTAGCATTGAGTGAGCAGTACTTC. The V gene is TRBV2, the J gene TRBJ2-7; 8 nucleotides match TRBD2. This CDR3 has 15 amino acids. V lost 7 bases and J lost 7; bases outside the gene matches: 15. Germline V lookup: CDR1 SNHLY, CDR2 FYNNEI.